This TCR beta chain comes out of a study of shared clonotypes between healthy human individuals (dated by TCRdb to about 2020). Some background on the complete study: A few men and a couple of women, aged 18 to 49 years, made up the cohort. Each donor's leukapheresis produced roughly between roughly 0.94 and 9.5 billion PBMCs. Different laboratories and diverse techniques were used to prepare libraries and sequence TCR repertoires, to increase sequencing depth and limit assay-specific biases. For each donor, three plates each were used for CD4 naive and CD4 memory, two plates were used for CD8 naive, and one plate was used for CD8 memory. To estimate repertoire size and how much clonotype sharing occurs between individuals, the study deeply sequenced the blood TCR repertoires of several healthy adults.

The CDR3 runs 16 residues from the cysteine to the phenylalanine. Just the 48-base CDR3 DNA is kept, in frame starting at base 1. V is clipped by 5 bases and J by 0 bases, and the sequence between their germline boundaries is 14 bases long. In the germline V gene, CDR1 corresponds to SQVTM and CDR2 to ANQGSEA. The donors were healthy, HIV-negative adults with no recently reported acute infections or vaccinations. Every donor was a Caucasian adult residing in Nashville, Tennessee, USA. Magnetic negative selection was used to enrich CD4+ T cells, after which naive cells were positively selected on CD45RA and the negative fraction became the memory subset. Blood was obtained by leukapheresis, after which PBMCs were separated by Ficoll-Histopaque density gradient centrifugation and cryopreserved in liquid nitrogen vapor phase. Analytical flow cytometry was used to check the purity and quantity of each magnetically sorted T cell population. From each sorted fraction, genomic DNA was isolated and quantified by UV absorbance on a Nanodrop 2000c.

The investigation overall reported the following: Higher generation probabilities were observed for clonotypes shared by all four sorted-subset donors than for non-shared clonotypes. Rarefaction of sorted-subset datasets indicated incomplete sequencing despite the large sequencing depth. Based on pairwise subsampling, the degree of clonotype sharing among donors was expected to be affected by sequencing depth. Because the study included a small number of donors, the genetic and exposure-history diversity represented was limited. Naive subsets generally had larger estimated clonotype richness than memory subsets. Sampling was limited to blood, and TCR repertoires in tissue likely differ from TCR repertoires in blood. When several donors were compared, the shared fraction of clonotypes was approximately 5% for naive CD4, less than 4% for naive CD8, 2.3% for memory CD4, and 0.35% to 0.4% for memory CD8.

Comments on this clone: Its antigen is unknown. Qualities for individual bases were not recorded, and no much larger clone is one base off.

Using the deep immunoSEQ assay, TCR CDR3 regions were amplified from genomic DNA by multiplex PCR. Extracted genomic DNA from each cell subset was spread evenly across all wells of several immunoSEQ 96-well plates, with each plate serving as a replicate. For sorted subsets, 200 to 250 ng of genomic DNA, equivalent to 25,000 to 30,000 T cell genomes, went into each replicate PCR. Purified libraries were measured with a Qubit 3.0 fluorometer, size-checked on a Bioanalyzer 2100, and measured again with the KAPA Library Quantification kit. Each immunoSEQ 96-well plate was sequenced on its own single-read 150-cycle Illumina NextSeq 550 flow cell. On the study's bioinformatics: Because the immunoSEQ output held only junctional sequences and lacked quality scores, the filtering could not match the filtering applied to full-length reads. Sequences were annotated with PyIR, a Python wrapper for IgBLAST v1.9, using IMGT germline references to assign V/J genes and CDR3. Reads were filtered out if the reads had weak V/J assignments (E-value above 1e-6), no CDR3, stop codons, out-of-frame junctions, or ambiguous translated residues. A V3J clonotype was defined by an identical inferred V gene, J gene, and CDR3 amino acid sequence. Percentage overlap between repertoires was computed as shared unique clonotypes divided by the size of the smaller repertoire. Three approaches were used to assess repertoire richness: RTK rarefaction, the Chao1 estimator, and Recon v2.1 estimates of unobserved clonotypes. Generation probabilities for all TCRbeta clonotypes obtained by the gDNA method from a handful of donors were computed using OLGA. TCRdb obtained this table from immuneACCESS and retained in-frame rearrangements with V and J assigned. These tables miss some clones; where compared with another copy, unresolved V genes account for less than half of the shortfall, and the remainder is unexplained. The DNA gave D and trimming, while V, J and clone size come from that table. The sample table holds about 1 million clones, of which approximately 72% were seen once. Clones ranked in the top ten supply 1.4% of the sample.

This receptor was identified in a man in his late teens or twenties in good health. The V gene is TRBV29-1 and the J gene is TRBJ2-6; the D gene is tentatively TRBD1 or TRBD2, each matching 5 bases. Sequencing was done on a sample of memory CD4+ T cells sorted from blood. In the paper's terms, the cell subset or site label means: CD45RA-negative fraction. Read as DNA, the sequence is TGCAGCGTTACCGGGGCCCTTAGCTCTGGGGCCAACGTCCTGACTTTC. Translated, it gives CSVTGALSSGANVLTF.